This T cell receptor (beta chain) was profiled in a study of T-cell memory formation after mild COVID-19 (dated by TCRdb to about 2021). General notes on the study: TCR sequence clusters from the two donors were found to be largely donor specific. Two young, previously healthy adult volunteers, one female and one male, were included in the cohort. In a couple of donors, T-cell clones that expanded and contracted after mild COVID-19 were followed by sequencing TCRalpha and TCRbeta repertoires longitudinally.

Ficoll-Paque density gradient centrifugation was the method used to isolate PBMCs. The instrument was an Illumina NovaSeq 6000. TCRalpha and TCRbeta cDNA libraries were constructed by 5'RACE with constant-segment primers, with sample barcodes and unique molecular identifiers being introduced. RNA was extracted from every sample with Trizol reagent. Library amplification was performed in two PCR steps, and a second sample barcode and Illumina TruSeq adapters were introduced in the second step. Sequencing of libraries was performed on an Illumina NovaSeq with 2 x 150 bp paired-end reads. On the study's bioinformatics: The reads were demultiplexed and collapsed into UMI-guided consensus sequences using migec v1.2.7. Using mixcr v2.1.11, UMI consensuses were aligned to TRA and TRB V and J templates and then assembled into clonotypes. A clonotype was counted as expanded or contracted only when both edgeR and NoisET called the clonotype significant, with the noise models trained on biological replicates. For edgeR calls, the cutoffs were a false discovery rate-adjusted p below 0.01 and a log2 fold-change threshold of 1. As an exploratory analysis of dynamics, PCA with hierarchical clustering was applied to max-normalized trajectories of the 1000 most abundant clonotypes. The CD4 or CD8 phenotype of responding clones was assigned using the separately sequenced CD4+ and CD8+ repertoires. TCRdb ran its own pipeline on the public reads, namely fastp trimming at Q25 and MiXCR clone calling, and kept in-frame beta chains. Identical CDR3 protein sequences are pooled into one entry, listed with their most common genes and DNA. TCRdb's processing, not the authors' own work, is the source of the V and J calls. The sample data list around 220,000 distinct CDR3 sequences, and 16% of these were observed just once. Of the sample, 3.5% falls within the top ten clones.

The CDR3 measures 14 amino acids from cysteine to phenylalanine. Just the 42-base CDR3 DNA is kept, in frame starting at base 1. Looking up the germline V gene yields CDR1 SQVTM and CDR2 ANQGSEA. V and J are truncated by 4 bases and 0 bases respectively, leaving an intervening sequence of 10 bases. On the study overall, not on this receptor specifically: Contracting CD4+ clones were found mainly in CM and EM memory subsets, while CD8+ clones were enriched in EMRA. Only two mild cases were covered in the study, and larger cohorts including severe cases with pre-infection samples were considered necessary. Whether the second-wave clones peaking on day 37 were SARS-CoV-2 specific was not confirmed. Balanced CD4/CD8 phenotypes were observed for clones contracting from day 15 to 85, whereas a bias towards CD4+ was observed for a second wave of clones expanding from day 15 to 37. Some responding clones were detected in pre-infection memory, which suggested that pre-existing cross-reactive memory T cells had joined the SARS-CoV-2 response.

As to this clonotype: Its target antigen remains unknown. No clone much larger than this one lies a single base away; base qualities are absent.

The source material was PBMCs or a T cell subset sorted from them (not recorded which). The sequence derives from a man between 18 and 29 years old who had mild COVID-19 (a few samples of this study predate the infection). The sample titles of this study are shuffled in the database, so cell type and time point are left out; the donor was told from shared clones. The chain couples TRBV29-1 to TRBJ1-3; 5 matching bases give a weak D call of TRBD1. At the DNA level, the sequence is TGCAGCGTTGGACAGCAGAACTCTGGAAACACCATATATTTT. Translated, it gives CSVGQQNSGNTIYF.